This TCR beta chain was captured by sequencing in a study of OX40 agonist ivuxolimab in advanced cancers. Method: immunoSEQ multiplex PCR; TCRdb's copy keeps in-frame clones and lacks some. Here the sample spans 20,000 to 25,000 clones, about 85% being singletons. This clone is labeled as medium-sized. Its target is not known. Findings and caveats of the study: Fewer expanded clones were found on average in CD4+ than in CD8+ T cells.

The source is an adult with an advanced solid tumor such as melanoma, head and neck, liver or kidney cancer. Specimen: CD4+ or CD8+ T cells sorted from blood, collected in a trial of the OX40 agonist ivuxolimab.

The CDR3 loop is CASSPPGQANTEAFF. The CDR3 DNA follows: TGTGCCAGCTCACCACCGGGACAGGCGAACACTGAAGCTTTCTTT. The chain uses TRBV18 and TRBJ1-1, with 8 bases matching TRBD1. Germline V lookup: CDR1 KGHSH, CDR2 LQKENI. Germline trimming cut 0 bases from V and 1 base from J; bases unmatched to any gene: 1. This CDR3 comprises 15 residues.